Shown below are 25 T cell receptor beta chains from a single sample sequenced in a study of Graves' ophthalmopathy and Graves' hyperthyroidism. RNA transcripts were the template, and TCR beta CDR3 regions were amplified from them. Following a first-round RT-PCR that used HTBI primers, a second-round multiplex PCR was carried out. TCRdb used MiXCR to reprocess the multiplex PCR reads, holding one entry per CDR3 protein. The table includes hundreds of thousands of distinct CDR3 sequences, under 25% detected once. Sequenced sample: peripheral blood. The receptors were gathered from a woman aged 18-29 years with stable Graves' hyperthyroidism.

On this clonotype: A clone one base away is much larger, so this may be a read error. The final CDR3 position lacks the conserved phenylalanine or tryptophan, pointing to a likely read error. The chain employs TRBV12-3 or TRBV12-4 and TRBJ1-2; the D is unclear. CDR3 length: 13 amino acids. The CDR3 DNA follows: TGTGCCAGCAGCTTAGAGTCGGGATGGGGCTACACCTCC. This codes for CASSLESGWGYTS.

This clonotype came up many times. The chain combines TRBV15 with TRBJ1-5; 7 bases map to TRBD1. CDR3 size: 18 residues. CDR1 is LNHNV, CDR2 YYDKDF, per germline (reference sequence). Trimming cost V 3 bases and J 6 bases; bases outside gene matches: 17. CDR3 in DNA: TGTGCCACCAGCAGGCCCCCGGGACAGTCTCCCCTCGGTCAGCCCCAGCATTTT. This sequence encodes CATSRPPGQSPLGQPQHF.

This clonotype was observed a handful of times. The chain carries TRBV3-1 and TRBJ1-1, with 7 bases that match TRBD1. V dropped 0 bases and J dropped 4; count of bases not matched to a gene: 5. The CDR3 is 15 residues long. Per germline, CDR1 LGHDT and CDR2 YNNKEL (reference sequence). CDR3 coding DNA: TGTGCCAGCAGCCAAGAAGAGGGGGCAGCCACTGAAGCTTTCTTT. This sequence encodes CASSQEEGAATEAFF.

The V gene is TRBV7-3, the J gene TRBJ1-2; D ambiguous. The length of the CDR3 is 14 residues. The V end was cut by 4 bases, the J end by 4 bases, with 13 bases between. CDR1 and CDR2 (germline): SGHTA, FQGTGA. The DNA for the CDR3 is TGTGCCAGCAGCTCCTCGGGAACATCCTATGGCTACACCTTC. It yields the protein CASSSSGTSYGYTF.

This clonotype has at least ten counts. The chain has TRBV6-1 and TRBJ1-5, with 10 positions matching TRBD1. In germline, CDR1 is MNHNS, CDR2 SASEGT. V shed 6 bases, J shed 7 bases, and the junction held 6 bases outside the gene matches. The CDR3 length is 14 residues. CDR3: CASRDRGLGQPQHF. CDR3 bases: TGTGCCAGCAGAGACAGGGGGCTTGGGCAGCCCCAGCATTTT.

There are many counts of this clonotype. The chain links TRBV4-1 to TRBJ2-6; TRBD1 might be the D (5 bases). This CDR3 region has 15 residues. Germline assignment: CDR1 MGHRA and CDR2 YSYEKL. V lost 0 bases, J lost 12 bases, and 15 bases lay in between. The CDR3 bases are TGCGCCAGCAGCCAAGAGCTCAGGGCGAACGGCGTCCTGACTTTC. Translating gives CASSQELRANGVLTF.

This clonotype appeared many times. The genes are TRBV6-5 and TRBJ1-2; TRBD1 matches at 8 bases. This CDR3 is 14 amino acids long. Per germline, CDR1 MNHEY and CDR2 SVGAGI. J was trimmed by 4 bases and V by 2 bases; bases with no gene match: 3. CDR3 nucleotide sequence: TGTGCCAGCAGTTACCGGGACAGGACCTATGGCTACACCTTC. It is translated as CASSYRDRTYGYTF.

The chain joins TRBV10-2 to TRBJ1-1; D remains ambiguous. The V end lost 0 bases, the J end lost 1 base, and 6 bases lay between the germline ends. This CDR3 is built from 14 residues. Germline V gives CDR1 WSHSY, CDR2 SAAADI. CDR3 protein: CASSESTTNTEAFF. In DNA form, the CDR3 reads TGCGCCAGCAGTGAGTCGACAACGAACACTGAAGCTTTCTTT.

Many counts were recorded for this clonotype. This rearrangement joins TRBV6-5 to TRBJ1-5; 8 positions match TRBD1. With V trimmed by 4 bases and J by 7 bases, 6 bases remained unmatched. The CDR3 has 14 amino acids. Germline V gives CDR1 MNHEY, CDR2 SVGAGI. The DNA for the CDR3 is TGTGCCAGCAGTTCGGACAGGGTCGACCAGCCCCAGCATTTT. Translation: CASSSDRVDQPQHF.

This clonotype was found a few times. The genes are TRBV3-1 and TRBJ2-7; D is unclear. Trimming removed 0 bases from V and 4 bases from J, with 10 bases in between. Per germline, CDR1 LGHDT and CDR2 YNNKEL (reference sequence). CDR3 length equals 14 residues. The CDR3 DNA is TGTGCCAGCAGCCAAGAACCGGCCGGGTACGAGCAGTACTTC. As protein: CASSQEPAGYEQYF.

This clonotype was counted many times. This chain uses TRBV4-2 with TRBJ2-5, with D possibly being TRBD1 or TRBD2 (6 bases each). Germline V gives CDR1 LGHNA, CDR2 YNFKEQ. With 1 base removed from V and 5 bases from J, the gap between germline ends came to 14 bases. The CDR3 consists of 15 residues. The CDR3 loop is CASSQVGGIGETQYF. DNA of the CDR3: TGTGCCAGCAGCCAAGTAGGGGGGATCGGGGAGACCCAGTACTTC.

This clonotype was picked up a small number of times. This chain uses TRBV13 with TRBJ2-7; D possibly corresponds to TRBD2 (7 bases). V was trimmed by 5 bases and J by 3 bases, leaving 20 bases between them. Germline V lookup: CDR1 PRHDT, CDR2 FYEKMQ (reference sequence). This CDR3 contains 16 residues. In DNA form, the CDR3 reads TGTGCCAGCAGCAAGGGGGGGGGGCTCTCAGGCTACGAGCAGTACTTC. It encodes CASSKGGGLSGYEQYF.

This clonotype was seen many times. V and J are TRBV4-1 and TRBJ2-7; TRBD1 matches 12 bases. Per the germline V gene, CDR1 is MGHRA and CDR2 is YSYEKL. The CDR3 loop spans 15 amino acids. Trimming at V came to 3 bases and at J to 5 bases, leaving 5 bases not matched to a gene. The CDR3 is CASSQSGTGGNEQYF. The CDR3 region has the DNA TGCGCCAGCAGCCAGTCCGGGACAGGGGGCAACGAGCAGTACTTC.

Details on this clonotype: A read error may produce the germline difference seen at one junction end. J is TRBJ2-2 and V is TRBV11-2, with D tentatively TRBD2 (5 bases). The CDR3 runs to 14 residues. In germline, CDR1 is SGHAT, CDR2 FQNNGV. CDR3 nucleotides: TGTGCCAGCAGCGGGTTTTTGAGCCCCGGGGAGCTGGGTTTT. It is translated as CASSGFLSPGELGF.

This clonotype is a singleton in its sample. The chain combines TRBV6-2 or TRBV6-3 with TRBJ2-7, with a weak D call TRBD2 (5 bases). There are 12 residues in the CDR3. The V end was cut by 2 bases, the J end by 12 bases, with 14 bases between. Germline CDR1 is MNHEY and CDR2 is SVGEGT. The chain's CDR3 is CASSYPSGLAYF. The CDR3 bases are TGTGCCAGCAGTTACCCTTCGGGGTTAGCGTACTTC.

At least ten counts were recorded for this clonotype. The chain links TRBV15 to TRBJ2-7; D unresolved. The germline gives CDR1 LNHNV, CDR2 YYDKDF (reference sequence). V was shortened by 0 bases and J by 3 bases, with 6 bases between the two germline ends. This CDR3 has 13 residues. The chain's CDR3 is CATSRDLGYEQYF. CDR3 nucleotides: TGTGCCACCAGCAGAGATCTCGGCTACGAGCAGTACTTC.

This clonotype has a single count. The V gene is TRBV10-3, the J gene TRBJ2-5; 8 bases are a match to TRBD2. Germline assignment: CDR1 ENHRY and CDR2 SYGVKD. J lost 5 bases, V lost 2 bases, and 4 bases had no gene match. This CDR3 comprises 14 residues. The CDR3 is CAISETSGRETQYF. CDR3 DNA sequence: TGTGCCATCAGTGAGACTAGCGGCCGGGAGACCCAGTACTTC.

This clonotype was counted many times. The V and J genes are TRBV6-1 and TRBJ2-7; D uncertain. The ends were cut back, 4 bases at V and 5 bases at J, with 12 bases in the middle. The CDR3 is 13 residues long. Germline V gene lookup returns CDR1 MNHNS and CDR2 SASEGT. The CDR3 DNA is TGTGCCAGCAGTGTAGGTCCTGTCAACGAGCAGTACTTC. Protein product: CASSVGPVNEQYF.

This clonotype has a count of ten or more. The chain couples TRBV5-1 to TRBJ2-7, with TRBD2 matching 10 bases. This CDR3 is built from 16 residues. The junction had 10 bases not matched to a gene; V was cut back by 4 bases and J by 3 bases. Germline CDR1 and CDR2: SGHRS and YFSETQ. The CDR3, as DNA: TGCGCCAGCAGCCCTCGGACTAGCGGACCCATCTACGAGCAGTACTTC. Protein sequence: CASSPRTSGPIYEQYF.

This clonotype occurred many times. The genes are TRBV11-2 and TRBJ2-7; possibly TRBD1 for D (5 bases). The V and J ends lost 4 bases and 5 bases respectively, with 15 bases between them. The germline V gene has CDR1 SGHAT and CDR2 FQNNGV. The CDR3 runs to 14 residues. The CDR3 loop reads CASSSQEGADEQYF. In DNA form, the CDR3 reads TGTGCCAGCAGCTCCCAGGAAGGGGCCGACGAGCAGTACTTC.

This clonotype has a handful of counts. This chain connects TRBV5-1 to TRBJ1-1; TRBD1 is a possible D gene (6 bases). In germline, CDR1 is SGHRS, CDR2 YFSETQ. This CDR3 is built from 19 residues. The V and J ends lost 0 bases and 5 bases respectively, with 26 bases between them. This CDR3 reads CASSLAEGPGAAFGTEAFF. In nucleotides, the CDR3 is TGCGCCAGCAGCTTGGCCGAAGGGCCAGGGGCCGCCTTTGGGACTGAAGCTTTCTTT.

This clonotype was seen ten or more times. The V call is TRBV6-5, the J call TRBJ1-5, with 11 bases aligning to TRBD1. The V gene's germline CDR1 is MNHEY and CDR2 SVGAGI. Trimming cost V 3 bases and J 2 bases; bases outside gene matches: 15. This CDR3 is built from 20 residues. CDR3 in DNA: TGTGCCAGCAGTTATTTCCCCTCAGGACAGGGGGCTAATGGCAATCAGCCCCAGCATTTT. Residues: CASSYFPSGQGANGNQPQHF.

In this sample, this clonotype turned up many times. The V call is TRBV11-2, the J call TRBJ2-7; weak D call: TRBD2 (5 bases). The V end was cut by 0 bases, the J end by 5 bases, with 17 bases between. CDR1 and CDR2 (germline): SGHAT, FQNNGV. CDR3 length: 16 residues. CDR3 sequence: CASSLDTRWAYDEQYF. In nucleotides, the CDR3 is TGTGCCAGCAGCTTAGATACTAGGTGGGCCTACGACGAGCAGTACTTC.

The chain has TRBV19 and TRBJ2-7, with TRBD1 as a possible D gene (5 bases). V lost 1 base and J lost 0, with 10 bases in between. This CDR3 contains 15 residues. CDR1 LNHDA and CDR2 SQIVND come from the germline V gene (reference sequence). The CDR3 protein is CASSIATGISYEQYF. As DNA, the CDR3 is TGTGCCAGTAGTATAGCTACAGGAATCTCCTACGAGCAGTACTTC.

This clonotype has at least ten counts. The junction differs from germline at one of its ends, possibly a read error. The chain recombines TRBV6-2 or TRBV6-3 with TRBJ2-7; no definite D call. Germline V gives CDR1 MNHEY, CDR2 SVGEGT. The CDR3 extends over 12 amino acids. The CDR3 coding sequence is TGTGCCAGCAGTTACGGGGATTACGAGCAGCACTTC. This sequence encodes CASSYGDYEQHF.